This T cell receptor (beta chain) emerged from a study of T-cell memory formation after mild COVID-19. One entry per CDR3 protein, called by TCRdb with MiXCR from the 5' RACE reads. The sample has roughly 350,000 distinct CDR3 sequences, about 13% seen once; the top ten hold 22%. For this clonotype: Its antigen is as yet unknown.

Study-wide points: In pre-infection memory, a portion of responding clones appeared, which suggested that cross-reactive memory joined.

Material: PBMCs or a T cell subset sorted from them (not recorded which). The clonotype was recovered from a man between 18 and 35 years old who had mild COVID-19 (a few samples of this study predate the infection). Cell type and time point are not known.

CDR3 nucleotides: TGCAGCGTTTATGGACAGGGGATTGGCGGGGAGCTGTTTTTT. This codes for CSVYGQGIGGELFF. The chain has TRBV29-1 and TRBJ2-2; 9 nucleotides agree with TRBD1. Germline-derived CDR1 and CDR2 are SQVTM and ANQGSEA. This CDR3 contains 14 residues. The V gene end was trimmed by 5 bases and the J gene end by 7 bases; junction bases not matched to a gene: 8.